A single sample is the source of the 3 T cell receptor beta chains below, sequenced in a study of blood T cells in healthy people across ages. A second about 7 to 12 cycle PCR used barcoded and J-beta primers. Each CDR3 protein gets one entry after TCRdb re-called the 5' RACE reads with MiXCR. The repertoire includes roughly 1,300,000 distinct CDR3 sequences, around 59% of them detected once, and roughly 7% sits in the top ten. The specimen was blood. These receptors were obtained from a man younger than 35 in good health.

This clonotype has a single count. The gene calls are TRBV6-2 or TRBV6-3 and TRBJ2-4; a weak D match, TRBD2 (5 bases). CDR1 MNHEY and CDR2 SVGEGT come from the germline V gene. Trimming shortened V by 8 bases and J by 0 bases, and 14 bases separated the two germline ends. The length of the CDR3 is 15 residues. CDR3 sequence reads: CASGVIALAKNIQYF. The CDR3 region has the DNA TGTGCCAGCGGAGTAATAGCGTTAGCCAAAAACATTCAGTACTTC.

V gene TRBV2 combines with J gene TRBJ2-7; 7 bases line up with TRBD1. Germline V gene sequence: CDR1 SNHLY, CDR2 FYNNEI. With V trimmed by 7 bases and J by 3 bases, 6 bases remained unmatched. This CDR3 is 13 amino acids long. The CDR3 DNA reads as TGTGCCAGCAAGGGACAGTCATACTACGAGCAGTACTTC. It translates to CASKGQSYYEQYF.

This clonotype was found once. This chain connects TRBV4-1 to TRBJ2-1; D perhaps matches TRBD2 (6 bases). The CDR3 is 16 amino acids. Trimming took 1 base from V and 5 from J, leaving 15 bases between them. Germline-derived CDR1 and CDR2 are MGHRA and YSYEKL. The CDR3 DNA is TGCGCCAGCAGCCAAGTATTTGCTAGCGAAAACAATGAGCAGTTCTTC. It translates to CASSQVFASENNEQFF.